This TCR beta chain stems from a study of T cell responses to AZD1222 COVID-19 vaccine. Study as a whole: Pooling covered second doses at about 4 or about 12 weeks.

Here immunoSEQ multiplex PCR was the method, and the copy in TCRdb shows in-frame clones only, minus some. The top ten hold over 4% of the sample, which has roughly 120,000 clones, 87% seen once. Worth noting for this clone: What it binds is not known.

There are 13 residues in the CDR3. In germline, CDR1 is LGHDT, CDR2 YNNKEL (reference sequence). Trimming left V 1 base short and J 7 bases short, with 7 bases between. Study findings and constraints: Mostly white British, mostly female donors; authors suggested clonal diversity may be underestimated. Two doses of AZD1222 preceded a rise in Spike-specific TCR breadth and depth.

The sample was peripheral blood, taken on day 0 of AZD1222 vaccination. The receptor's source is an adult in good health. V gene TRBV3-1 (or the pseudogene TRBV3-2) combines with J gene TRBJ1-4; D not certain. As DNA, the CDR3 is TGTGCCAGCAGCCAAGGATCAACTGAAAAACTGTTTTTT. Encoded protein: CASSQGSTEKLFF.